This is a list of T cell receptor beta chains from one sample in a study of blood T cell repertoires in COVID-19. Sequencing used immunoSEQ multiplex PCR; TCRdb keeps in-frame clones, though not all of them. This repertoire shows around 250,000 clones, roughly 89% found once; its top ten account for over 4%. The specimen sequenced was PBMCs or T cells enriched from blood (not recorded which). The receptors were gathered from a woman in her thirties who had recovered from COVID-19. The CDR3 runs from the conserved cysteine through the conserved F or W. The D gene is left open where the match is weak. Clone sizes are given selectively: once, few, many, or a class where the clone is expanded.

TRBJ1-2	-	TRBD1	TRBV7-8	TGTGCCAGCAGCTTAGCCCGACAGGGTCTCAACTATGGCTACACCTTC	CASSLARQGLNYGYTF
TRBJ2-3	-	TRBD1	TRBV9	TGTGCCAGCAGCGTAGAGTTCGGGGACAGGGCCACAGATACGCAGTATTTT	CASSVEFGDRATDTQYF
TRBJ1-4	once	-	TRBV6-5	TGTGCCAGCAGTTACTCGGGGGGGGATGAAAAACTGTTTTTT	CASSYSGGDEKLFF
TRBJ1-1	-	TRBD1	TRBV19	TGTGCCAGTAGTATGGTAAGGGGGCTCACTGAAGCTTTCTTT	CASSMVRGLTEAFF
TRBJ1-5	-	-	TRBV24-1	TGTGCCACCAGTGGTCCTGAGCAGCCCCAGCATTTT	CATSGPEQPQHF
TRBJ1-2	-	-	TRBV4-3	TGCGCCAGCAGCCGGTGGCAGGGGACACTCTATAGGAGCTACACCTTC	CASSRWQGTLYRSYTF
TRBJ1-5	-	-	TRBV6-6	TGTGCCAGCACCTCGGAGGAGGTACCCCAGCCCCAGCATTTT	CASTSEEVPQPQHF
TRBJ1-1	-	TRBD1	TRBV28	TGTGCCAGCAGTTTTGGACAGGGGACGACTGAAGCTTTCTTT	CASSFGQGTTEAFF
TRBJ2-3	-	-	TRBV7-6	TGTGCCAGCAGCTTCTCGAGCGGGCTTAGCACAGATACGCAGTATTTT	CASSFSSGLSTDTQYF
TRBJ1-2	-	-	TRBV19	TGTGCCAGTAGTATAGGAGGGTTGCACTATGGCTACACCTTC	CASSIGGLHYGYTF
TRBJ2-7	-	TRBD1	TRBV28	TGTGCCAGCAGTTTTCCATCTTTCGGGACAGGGGGCTCCGAGCAGTACTTC	CASSFPSFGTGGSEQYF
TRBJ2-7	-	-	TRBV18	TGTGCCAGCTCACCAGTACAGGATTACGAGCAGTACTTC	CASSPVQDYEQYF
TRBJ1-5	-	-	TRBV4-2	TGTGCCAGCAGCCAAGGTCCGGGAGGCGGGAAGTTCTTCAGGATTCAGCCCCAGCATTTT	CASSQGPGGGKFFRIQPQHF
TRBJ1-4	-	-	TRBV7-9	TGTGCCAGCAGTGAGCAGGGTGTTGGGAATGAAAAACTGTTTTTT	CASSEQGVGNEKLFF
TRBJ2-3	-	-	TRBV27	TGTGCCAGCAGACTGATTTACACAGATACGCAGTATTTT	CASRLIYTDTQYF
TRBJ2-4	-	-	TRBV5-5	TGTGCCAGCAGCTTGACTGGACAAGTACTAGCCAAAAACATTCAGTACTTC	CASSLTGQVLAKNIQYF
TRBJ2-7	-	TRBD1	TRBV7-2	TGTGCCAGCAGCCGACAGGGCAACGAGCAGTACTTC	CASSRQGNEQYF
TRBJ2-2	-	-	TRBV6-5	TGTGCCAGCATAAAGGGGGACACCGGGGAGCTGTTTTTT	CASIKGDTGELFF
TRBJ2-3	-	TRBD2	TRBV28	TGTGCCAGCAGTTCCCCGGCGACTAGCGTAGCAGATACGCAGTATTTT	CASSSPATSVADTQYF
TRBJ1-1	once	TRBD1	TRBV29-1	TGCAGCGTTGAAAGGGGGCTCGGCGGCACTGAAGCTTTCTTT	CSVERGLGGTEAFF
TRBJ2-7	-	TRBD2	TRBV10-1	TGCGCCACCTTCCCGCCCGGGACTAGTAATTACGAGCAGTACTTC	CATFPPGTSNYEQYF
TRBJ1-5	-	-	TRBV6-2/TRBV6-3	TGTGCCAGCAGTCGCGACAACTTCAATCAGCCCCAGCATTTT	CASSRDNFNQPQHF
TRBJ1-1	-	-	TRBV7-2	TGTGCCAGCAGCTCGCGCGTAGTTAACACTGAAGCTTTCTTT	CASSSRVVNTEAFF
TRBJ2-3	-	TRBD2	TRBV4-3	TGCGCCAGCAGCCAAGATGGAGCGGGAGGGGCAGATACGCAGTATTTT	CASSQDGAGGADTQYF
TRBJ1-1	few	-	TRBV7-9	TGTGCCAGCAGCGCAGGACGGGAGAACACTGAAGCTTTCTTT	CASSAGRENTEAFF
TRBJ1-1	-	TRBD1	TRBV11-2	TGTGCCAGCAGGGTGAAGGGGGCGCGGGACACTGAAGCTTTCTTT	CASRVKGARDTEAFF
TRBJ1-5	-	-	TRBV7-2	TGTGCCAGCAACCTTGGGGGCGCTTATCAGCCCCAGCATTTT	CASNLGGAYQPQHF
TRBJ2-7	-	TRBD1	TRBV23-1	TGCGCCAGCGCCTTCCAGGGGGCCCCGTACGAGCAGTACTTC	CASAFQGAPYEQYF
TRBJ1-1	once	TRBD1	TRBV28	TGTGCCAGCACCTACCGAACCTCCGGGACAGGGGGCGATCCGAACACTGAAGCTTTCTTT	CASTYRTSGTGGDPNTEAFF